This T cell receptor (beta chain) emerged from a study of OX40 agonist ivuxolimab in advanced cancers. Study summary: Two cutaneous melanoma patients and one hepatocellular carcinoma patient, three in all, had partial responses. Notes on the study in general: Nonresponders included some who also had low normalized T-cell clonal expansion. Relative to CD4+, CD8+ T cells held more expanded clones on average.

Sequencing was performed with immunoSEQ multiplex PCR; in TCRdb, only in-frame clones are kept and a portion is missing. Here the sample spans under 90,000 clones, around 90% being singletons. This clone was recorded a few times. Antigen unknown. V was shortened by 5 bases and J by 5 bases, with 15 bases between the two germline ends. Germline V lookup: CDR1 MDHEN, CDR2 SYDVKM. This CDR3 spans 14 amino acids. V is TRBV28 and J is TRBJ1-1, with D unclear. The sequencing here drew on CD4+ or CD8+ T cells sorted from blood, taken in a trial of the OX40 agonist ivuxolimab. The sequence was collected from an adult with an advanced solid tumor such as melanoma, head and neck, liver or kidney cancer. The CDR3 spells CASSRPGTRTEAFF. In DNA, the CDR3 is TGTGCCAGCAGTCGACCCGGAACAAGGACTGAAGCTTTCTTT.